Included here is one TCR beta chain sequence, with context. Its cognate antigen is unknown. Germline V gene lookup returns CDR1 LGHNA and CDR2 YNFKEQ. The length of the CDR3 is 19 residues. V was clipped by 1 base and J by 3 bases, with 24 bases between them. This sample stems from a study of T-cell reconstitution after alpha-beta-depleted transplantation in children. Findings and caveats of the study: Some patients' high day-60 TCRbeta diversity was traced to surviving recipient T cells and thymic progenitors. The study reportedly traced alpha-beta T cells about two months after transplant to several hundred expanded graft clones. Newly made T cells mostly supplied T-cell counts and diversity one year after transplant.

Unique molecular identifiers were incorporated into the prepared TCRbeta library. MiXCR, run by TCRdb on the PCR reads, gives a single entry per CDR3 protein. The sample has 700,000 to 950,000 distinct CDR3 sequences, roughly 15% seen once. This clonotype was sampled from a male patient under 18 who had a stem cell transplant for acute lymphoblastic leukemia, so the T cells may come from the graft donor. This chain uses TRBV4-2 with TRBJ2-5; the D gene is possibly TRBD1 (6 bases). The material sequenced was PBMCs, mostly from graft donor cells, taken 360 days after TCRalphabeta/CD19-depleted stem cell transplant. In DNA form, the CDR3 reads TGTGCCAGCAGCCAAGGATATCGGCGATCCGGGACACGGAAAGAGACCCAGTACTTC. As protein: CASSQGYRRSGTRKETQYF.